The clone carrying this TCR beta chain was counted at least ten times. Its specificity is unknown. This entry is derived from a study of CD8 T cells in ankylosing spondylitis. Trimming took 6 bases from V and 2 from J, leaving 13 bases between them. Germline values: CDR1 SQVTM, CDR2 ANQGSEA. This CDR3 has 13 residues. Whole-study results and caveats: What seemed typical of ankylosing spondylitis blood was a TCR beta motif built from 7 or 8 highly homologous variants. Matched ankylosing spondylitis synovial fluid reportedly showed significant enrichment of disease-linked clones. The disease-linked clones had a CD8+ phenotype and low blood frequencies. Some of these motif variants have turned up before, in reports on reactive arthritis synovial fluid and blood.

Each CDR3 protein gets one entry after TCRdb re-called the 5' RACE reads with MiXCR. The sample includes approximately 30,000 distinct CDR3 sequences, more than 5.5% of them seen just once. The rearrangement joins TRBV29-1 to TRBJ1-2, with D maybe TRBD1 (5 bases). The sequenced sample was blood, either unsorted or a sorted T cell fraction (not recorded which). The clonotype comes from a male donor with ankylosing spondylitis or in good health (not recorded which). DNA for the CDR3: TGCAGCGTGAAACCGGACACCAACTATGGCTACACCTTC. Translating gives CSVKPDTNYGYTF.